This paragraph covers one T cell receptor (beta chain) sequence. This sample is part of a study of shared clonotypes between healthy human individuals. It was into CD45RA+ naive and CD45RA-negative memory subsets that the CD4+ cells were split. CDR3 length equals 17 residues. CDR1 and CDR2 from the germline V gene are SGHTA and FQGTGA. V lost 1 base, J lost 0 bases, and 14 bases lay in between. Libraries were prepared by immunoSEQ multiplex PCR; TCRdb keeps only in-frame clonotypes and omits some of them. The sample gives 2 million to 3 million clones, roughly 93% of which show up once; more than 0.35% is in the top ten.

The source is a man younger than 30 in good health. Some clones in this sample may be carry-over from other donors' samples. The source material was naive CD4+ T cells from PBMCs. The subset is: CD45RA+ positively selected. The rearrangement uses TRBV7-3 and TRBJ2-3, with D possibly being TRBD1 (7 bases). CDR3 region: CASSLMGGQSSTDTQYF. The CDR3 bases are TGTGCCAGCAGCTTAATGGGGGGACAGAGCAGCACAGATACGCAGTATTTT. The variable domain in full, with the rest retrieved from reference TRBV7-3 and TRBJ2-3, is GAGVSQTPSNKVTEKGKYVELRCDPISGHTALYWYRQSLGQGPEFLIYFQGTGAADDSGLPNDRFFAVRPEGSVSTLKIQRTERGDSAVYLCASSLMGGQSSTDTQYFGPGTRLTVL.